Each of the 8 T cell receptor beta chains below was sequenced from the same sample in a study of Graves' ophthalmopathy and Graves' hyperthyroidism. TCR beta CDR3 regions were amplified from RNA transcripts. Second-round multiplex PCR came after a first-round RT-PCR that employed HTBI primers. TCRdb reanalysed the multiplex PCR reads using MiXCR and keeps one entry per CDR3 protein. The sample has about 220,000 distinct CDR3 sequences, under 25% seen once; the top ten hold around two fifths. The sequencing sample was made of peripheral blood. These receptors were collected from a woman aged 45-65 years with Graves' ophthalmopathy.

The V call is TRBV2, the J call TRBJ2-7; 10 positions match TRBD2. This CDR3 has 13 residues. CDR1 and CDR2 from the germline V gene are SNHLY and FYNNEI. With 5 bases clipped from V and 6 bases from J, the junction kept 4 bases outside the gene matches. The CDR3: CASSQGLAIEQYF. The CDR3 region has the DNA TGTGCCAGCAGTCAGGGACTAGCGATCGAGCAGTACTTC.

This clonotype occurred once. This chain joins TRBV5-1 and TRBJ1-1, with 7 nucleotides matching TRBD1. J gave up 8 bases and V 0 bases, and 13 bases lay outside the gene matches. The germline gives CDR1 SGHRS, CDR2 YFSETQ. This CDR3 contains 16 residues. The CDR3 loop reads CASSLEGQTGIAEAFF. In DNA form, the CDR3 reads TGCGCCAGCAGCTTGGAAGGTCAGACAGGGATAGCGGAAGCTTTCTTT.

This clonotype was seen at least ten times. This chain connects TRBV3-1 to TRBJ1-2, with a tentative D call TRBD1 (5 bases). Between the trimmed V and J ends, which lost 0 bases and 7 bases, there was a span of 9 bases. The CDR3 runs to 13 residues. CDR1 is LGHDT, CDR2 YNNKEL, per germline (reference sequence). CDR3 nucleotides: TGTGCCAGCAGCCAAGACAGGGTGGGTGGCTACACCTTC. This sequence encodes CASSQDRVGGYTF.

This clonotype was observed at least ten times. This rearrangement joins TRBV10-3 to TRBJ2-7, with D uncertain. From germline, CDR1 is ENHRY and CDR2 SYGVKD. Trimming stripped 7 bases from V and 3 bases from J, with 16 bases between. This CDR3 region has 14 residues. The CDR3 protein is CAITRNTLDYEQYF. The CDR3 nucleotides are TGTGCCATCACCCGAAATACCCTTGACTACGAGCAGTACTTC.

This clonotype was recorded many times. The V call is TRBV2, the J call TRBJ2-2; D unclear. The CDR3 has 12 residues. In germline, CDR1 is SNHLY, CDR2 FYNNEI. The V end was cut by 2 bases, the J end by 6 bases, with 4 bases between. This chain's CDR3 is CASSENSGELFF. The CDR3 DNA reads as TGTGCCAGCAGTGAAAATTCCGGGGAGCTGTTTTTT. The whole variable domain, remainder taken from reference TRBV2 and TRBJ2-2, is EPEVTQTPSHQVTQMGQEVILRCVPISNHLYFYWYRQILGQKVEFLVSFYNNEISEKSEIFDDQFSVERPDGSNFTLKIRSTKLEDSAMYFCASSENSGELFFGEGSRLTVL.

This clonotype came up a few times. It may be a read error: a sequence one base away is much more abundant. The V call is TRBV4-2, the J call TRBJ1-2; D uncertain. CDR1 is LGHNA and CDR2 is YNFKEQ in the germline V gene. The CDR3 contains 17 residues. CDR3 sequence (DNA): TGTGCCAGCATCCAAACAACCCGGGAGACAACTTACTATGGCTACACCTTC. It yields the protein CASIQTTRETTYYGYTF.

The rearrangement joins TRBV20-1 to TRBJ1-1; no definite D call. Deletions cut 6 bases from V and 7 bases from J, with 18 bases between. This CDR3 has 13 residues. Germline V lookup: CDR1 DFQATT, CDR2 SNEGSKA (reference sequence). The CDR3 protein is CSAPTPMNREAFF. The CDR3 coding sequence is TGCAGTGCCCCGACCCCAATGAACCGTGAAGCTTTCTTT.

This clonotype appeared many times. V and J are TRBV6-5 and TRBJ1-6; D is unresolved. The V end lost 0 bases, the J end lost 6 bases, and 9 bases lay between the germline ends. Germline V gene sequence: CDR1 MNHEY, CDR2 SVGAGI. The length of the CDR3 is 15 residues. The CDR3 bases are TGTGCCAGCAGTTACTCGAGGGCGACTAATTCACCCCTCCACTTT. It translates to CASSYSRATNSPLHF.